The 25 T cell receptor beta chains below come from one sample, sequenced in a study of blood T cell repertoires in COVID-19. TCRdb's copy holds only in-frame clones and misses some; the assay was immunoSEQ multiplex PCR. The table records around 65,000 clones, about 84% of them present only once. Sequencing was carried out using peripheral blood. All receptors derive from a human donor in a cohort sampled during active COVID-19.

This chain connects TRBV30 to TRBJ2-2; TRBD2 might be the D (6 bases). CDR3 length: 14 amino acids. CDR1 and CDR2 (germline): GTSNPN, SVGIG (reference sequence). Trimming removed 0 bases from V and 7 bases from J, with 12 bases in between. Here the CDR3 reads CAWSVGLGGGELFF. The CDR3 nucleotides are TGTGCCTGGAGTGTTGGGCTGGGGGGCGGGGAGCTGTTTTTT.

The chain links TRBV28 to TRBJ1-1, with D perhaps TRBD1 (6 bases). Germline V gene lookup returns CDR1 MDHEN and CDR2 SYDVKM. This CDR3 has 15 amino acids. V lost 5 bases, J lost 4 bases, and 17 bases lay in between. The CDR3 loop reads CASSRTTGKGTEAFF. In nucleotides, the CDR3 is TGTGCCAGCAGTAGAACGACAGGAAAGGGCACTGAAGCTTTCTTT.

The chain combines TRBV7-3 with TRBJ2-2; 10 bases line up with TRBD1. V was pared by 5 bases and J by 7 bases, with 4 bases of the junction left unmatched. This CDR3 spans 14 amino acids. CDR1 is SGHTA and CDR2 is FQGTGA in the germline V gene. CDR3 sequence: CASSGGTGVGELFF. The CDR3 nucleotides are TGTGCCAGCAGCGGAGGGACAGGGGTCGGGGAGCTGTTTTTT.

The V and J genes are TRBV10-3 and TRBJ2-1, with 8 bases that match TRBD1. Germline CDR1 is ENHRY and CDR2 is SYGVKD. Trimming took 10 bases from V and 4 from J; bases not matched to a gene: 6. The CDR3 runs to 13 residues. The CDR3, as DNA: TGTGCCACCTCAGGGGGCGAGTACAATGAGCAGTTCTTC. Amino acids: CATSGGEYNEQFF.

The rearrangement joins TRBV28 to TRBJ1-2; 9 bases fit TRBD1. V gave up 6 bases and J gave up 4 bases; unmatched junction bases: 9. From germline, CDR1 is MDHEN and CDR2 SYDVKM. This CDR3 comprises 15 residues. CDR3 sequence: CASRSGTGSGYGYTF. The CDR3 DNA reads TGTGCCAGCAGATCCGGGACAGGGTCCGGCTATGGCTACACCTTC.

The chain joins TRBV28 to TRBJ1-4; no clear D gene. This CDR3 is built from 13 residues. CDR1 MDHEN and CDR2 SYDVKM come from the germline V gene. Trimming stripped 4 bases from V and 7 bases from J, with 10 bases between. The CDR3 is CASSSPPGEKLFF. CDR3 DNA sequence: TGTGCCAGCAGTTCACCCCCAGGTGAAAAACTGTTTTTT.

J is TRBJ2-1 and V is TRBV5-1; the D gene is possibly TRBD2 (6 bases). The V and J ends lost 6 bases and 7 bases respectively, with 8 bases between them. The CDR3 runs 11 residues. The germline V gene encodes CDR1 SGHRS and CDR2 YFSETQ. The CDR3 nucleotides are TGCGCCAGCACACGGGGGAATGAGCAGTTCTTC. It specifies CASTRGNEQFF.

The chain is built from TRBV5-4 and TRBJ1-2, with D possibly matching TRBD1 (5 bases). Per germline, CDR1 SGHNT and CDR2 YYREEE (reference sequence). This CDR3 is 13 amino acids long. V was trimmed by 5 bases and J by 4 bases, leaving 12 bases between them. The CDR3 loop is CASSFRGGYGYTF. The CDR3 nucleotides read TGTGCCAGCAGTTTCCGGGGGGGCTATGGCTACACCTTC.

The rearrangement uses TRBV24-1 and TRBJ2-1; 9 positions agree with TRBD2. V was clipped by 1 base and J by 4 bases; unmatched bases: 4. This CDR3 is built from 16 residues. Germline V gives CDR1 KGHDR, CDR2 SFDVKD. The CDR3 loop is CATSDLRGGAYNEQFF. The CDR3 DNA is TGTGCCACCAGTGATTTACGCGGGGGGGCTTACAATGAGCAGTTCTTC.

The chain couples TRBV27 to TRBJ1-5; unclear D gene. Germline assignment: CDR1 MNHEY and CDR2 SMNVEV (reference sequence). Trimming shortened V by 6 bases and J by 2 bases, and 14 bases separated the two germline ends. The CDR3 contains 15 residues. CDR3 bases: TGTGCCAGCAGGAGAAGTAACCACGGCAATCAGCCCCAGCATTTT. Translating gives CASRRSNHGNQPQHF.

This chain links TRBV27 with TRBJ2-3; 8 nucleotides agree with TRBD2. V was pared by 4 bases and J by 7 bases, with 4 bases of the junction left unmatched. The length of the CDR3 is 13 residues. Per germline, CDR1 MNHEY and CDR2 SMNVEV (reference sequence). Here the CDR3 reads CASSYRGGNTQYF. CDR3 DNA sequence: TGTGCCAGCAGTTACCGGGGGGGCAATACGCAGTATTTT.

This clone was seen more than once but under ten times. An end of the junction differs from the germline gene, which may be a read error. The rearrangement joins TRBV6-5 to TRBJ1-5; D is unresolved. CDR3 length: 15 residues. CDR1 and CDR2 (germline): MNHEY, SVGAGI. Here the CDR3 DNA reads TGTGCCAGCAGTTACCCCTCCGGTAGCGATCAGCCCCAGCATTTT. Translated: CASSYPSGSDQPQHF.

The J gene is TRBJ1-1, the V gene TRBV7-9, with TRBD1 matching over 8 bases. This CDR3 is 14 amino acids long. Per germline, CDR1 SEHNR and CDR2 FQNEAQ (reference sequence). The V and J ends lost 6 bases and 5 bases, in that order; junction bases with no gene match: 8. This chain's CDR3 is CASSQGASSTEAFF. DNA for the CDR3: TGTGCCAGCAGTCAGGGGGCATCAAGTACTGAAGCTTTCTTT.

CDR3 sequence reads: CSASLRGVEKLFF. The CDR3 DNA reads as TGCAGTGCTAGTCTCAGGGGGGTTGAAAAACTGTTTTTT. The chain uses TRBV20-1 and TRBJ1-4; TRBD1 aligns across 7 bases. The trim removed 3 bases at V and 7 bases at J, leaving 5 bases unmatched. The CDR3 length is 13 residues. Germline V gives CDR1 DFQATT, CDR2 SNEGSKA (reference sequence).

This sequence joins TRBV24-1 and TRBJ2-2; a possible D gene is TRBD2 (6 bases). The CDR3 covers 17 residues. Trimming left V 4 bases short and J 0 bases short, with 14 bases between. Germline V gene lookup returns CDR1 KGHDR and CDR2 SFDVKD. Written as DNA, the CDR3 is TGTGCCACCAGTGAGCTTACGGGACTCGCGAACACCGGGGAGCTGTTTTTT. It is translated as CATSELTGLANTGELFF.

CDR3 residues: CAWRQGLASADTQYF. CDR3 in DNA: TGTGCCTGGAGGCAAGGACTAGCGTCCGCAGATACGCAGTATTTT. The chain combines TRBV30 with TRBJ2-3; 9 bases align to TRBD2. Unmatched junction bases numbered 8, after V lost 3 bases and J lost 4 bases. The CDR3 sequence is 15 residues long. Germline V CDR1 and CDR2: GTSNPN, SVGIG (reference sequence).

Here the CDR3 reads CAVGRNELFF. The CDR3 nucleotides are TGTGCCGTGGGGAGAAATGAACTGTTTTTT. The rearrangement uses TRBV5-4 and TRBJ1-4; D gene unclear. CDR1 is SGHNT and CDR2 is YYREEE in the germline V gene (reference sequence). This CDR3 region has 10 residues. V lost 10 bases and J 12 bases, leaving 13 bases between the germline ends.

The rearrangement links TRBV5-1 to TRBJ1-1; D call uncertain. CDR1 and CDR2 from the germline V gene are SGHRS and YFSETQ. This CDR3 region has 14 residues. V was pared by 0 bases and J by 1 base, with 7 bases between. CDR3: CASSLGSRNTEAFF. In DNA, the CDR3 is TGCGCCAGCAGCTTGGGGTCGCGGAACACTGAAGCTTTCTTT.

V gene TRBV2 combines with J gene TRBJ2-5; D perhaps matches TRBD1 (6 bases). Germline V gene sequence: CDR1 SNHLY, CDR2 FYNNEI. There are 14 residues in the CDR3. With 6 bases removed from V and 2 bases from J, the gap between germline ends came to 13 bases. The DNA of the CDR3 is TGTGCCAGCAGGATCGACAGGTTTCAAGAGACCCAGTACTTC. This codes for CASRIDRFQETQYF.

The genes are TRBV7-9 and TRBJ2-5; 15 bases map to TRBD2. The CDR3 totals 15 residues. V shed 5 bases and J 5 bases; nucleotides not matched to a gene: 3. Germline V gives CDR1 SEHNR, CDR2 FQNEAQ (reference sequence). The CDR3 protein is CASSGLAGGKETQYF. In DNA, the CDR3 is TGTGCCAGCAGCGGACTAGCGGGGGGGAAGGAGACCCAGTACTTC.

The chain has TRBV2 and TRBJ1-2; D not certain. CDR1 is SNHLY and CDR2 is FYNNEI in the germline V gene. Trimming took off 7 bases at V and 2 bases at J, with 8 bases between the two ends. This CDR3 is 12 amino acids long. The CDR3 protein is CASIAGNYGYTF. As DNA, the CDR3 is TGTGCCAGCATTGCCGGGAACTATGGCTACACCTTC. Full variable domain (outside the CDR3, taken from reference TRBV2 and TRBJ1-2): EPEVTQTPSHQVTQMGQEVILRCVPISNHLYFYWYRQILGQKVEFLVSFYNNEISEKSEIFDDQFSVERPDGSNFTLKIRSTKLEDSAMYFCASIAGNYGYTFGSGTRLTVV.

V gene TRBV7-2 combines with J gene TRBJ1-1; 10 bases line up with TRBD1. This CDR3 has 15 residues. The V segment lost 4 bases and the J segment 6 bases; nucleotides outside the gene matches: 8. In germline, CDR1 is SGHTA, CDR2 FQGNSA. This CDR3 is CASSSYDRGRAEAFF. CDR3 nucleotide sequence: TGTGCCAGCAGCTCGTACGACAGGGGGCGAGCTGAAGCTTTCTTT.

The chain's CDR3 is CSVIIGGRAYTEAFF. The DNA for the CDR3 is TGCAGCGTTATCATAGGAGGGAGGGCTTACACTGAAGCTTTCTTT. The rearrangement uses TRBV29-1 and TRBJ1-1; no firm D call. Trimming removed 5 bases at V and 3 bases at J, with 19 bases between. This CDR3 contains 15 residues. Germline CDR1 is SQVTM and CDR2 is ANQGSEA.

The chain combines TRBV6-6 with TRBJ2-3; 10 positions agree with TRBD1. CDR1 and CDR2 from the germline V gene are MNHNY and SVGAGI (reference sequence). Losses at the gene ends were 5 bases for V and 5 bases for J; bases not matched to a gene: 7. The CDR3 contains 15 residues. The CDR3: CASSQTGGTGDTQYF. DNA for the CDR3: TGTGCCAGCAGTCAGACAGGGGGCACGGGAGATACGCAGTATTTT.

V usage is TRBV4-2 and J usage is TRBJ1-1; no clear D. The V end was cut by 4 bases, the J end by 4 bases, with 10 bases between. The CDR3 has 13 amino acids. Germline V gives CDR1 LGHNA, CDR2 YNFKEQ. CDR3 nucleotide sequence: TGTGCCAGCAGCCCCCGCGCTGGCACTGAAGCTTTCTTT. Encoded protein: CASSPRAGTEAFF.